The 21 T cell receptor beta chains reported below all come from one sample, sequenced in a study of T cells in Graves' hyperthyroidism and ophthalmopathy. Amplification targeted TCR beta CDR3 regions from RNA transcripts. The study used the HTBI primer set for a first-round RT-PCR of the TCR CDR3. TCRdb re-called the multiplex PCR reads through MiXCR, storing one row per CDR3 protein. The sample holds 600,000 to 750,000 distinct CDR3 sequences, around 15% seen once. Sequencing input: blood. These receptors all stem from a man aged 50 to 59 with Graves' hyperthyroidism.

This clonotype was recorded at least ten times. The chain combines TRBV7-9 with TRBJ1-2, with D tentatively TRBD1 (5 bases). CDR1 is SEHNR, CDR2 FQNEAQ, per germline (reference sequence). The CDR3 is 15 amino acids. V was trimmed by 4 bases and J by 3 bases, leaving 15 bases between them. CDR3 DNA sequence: TGTGCCAGCAGCTCCATCCGGGGCGAGGACTATGGCTACACCTTC. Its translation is CASSSIRGEDYGYTF.

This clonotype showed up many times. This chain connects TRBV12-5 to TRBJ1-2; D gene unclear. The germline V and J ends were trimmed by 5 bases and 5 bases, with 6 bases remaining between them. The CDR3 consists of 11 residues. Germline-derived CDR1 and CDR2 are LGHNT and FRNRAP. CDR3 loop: CASGDPYGYTF. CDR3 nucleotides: TGTGCTAGTGGTGATCCTTATGGCTACACCTTC. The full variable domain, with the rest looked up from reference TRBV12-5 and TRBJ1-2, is DARVTQTPRHKVTEMGQEVTMRCQPILGHNTVFWYRQTMMQGLELLAYFRNRAPLDDSGMPKDRFSAEMPDATLATLKIQPSEPRDSAVYFCASGDPYGYTFGSGTRLTVV.

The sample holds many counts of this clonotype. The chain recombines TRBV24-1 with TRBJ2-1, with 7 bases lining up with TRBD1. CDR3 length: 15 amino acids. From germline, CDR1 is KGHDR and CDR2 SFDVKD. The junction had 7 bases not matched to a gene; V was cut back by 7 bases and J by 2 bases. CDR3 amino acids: CATSQTGAPYNEQFF. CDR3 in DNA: TGTGCCACCAGCCAAACAGGGGCCCCCTACAATGAGCAGTTCTTC.

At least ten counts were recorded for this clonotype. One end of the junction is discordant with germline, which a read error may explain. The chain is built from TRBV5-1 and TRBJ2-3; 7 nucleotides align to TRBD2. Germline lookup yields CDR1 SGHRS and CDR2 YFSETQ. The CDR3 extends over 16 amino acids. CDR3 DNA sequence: TGTGCCAGCAGTTTAGGGCTAGCGGCCAGCACAGATACGCAGTATTTT. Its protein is CASSLGLAASTDTQYF.

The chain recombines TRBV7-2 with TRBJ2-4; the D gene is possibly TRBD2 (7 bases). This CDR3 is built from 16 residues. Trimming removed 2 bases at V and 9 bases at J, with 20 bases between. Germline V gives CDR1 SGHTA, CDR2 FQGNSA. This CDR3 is CASSLLQGGSGGIQYF. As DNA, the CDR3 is TGTGCCAGCAGCTTATTACAGGGAGGGTCCGGGGGCATTCAGTACTTC.

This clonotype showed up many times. CDR3 bases: TGTGCCAGCAGCCAAAACGTCATAGCGGGAGGACCTTACAATGAGCAGTTCTTC. This sequence encodes CASSQNVIAGGPYNEQFF. The chain combines TRBV7-8 with TRBJ2-1, with TRBD2 identical over 10 bases. The CDR3 consists of 18 residues. CDR1 is SGHVS and CDR2 is FQNEAQ in the germline V gene. The V segment lost 5 bases and the J segment 4 bases; nucleotides outside the gene matches: 14.

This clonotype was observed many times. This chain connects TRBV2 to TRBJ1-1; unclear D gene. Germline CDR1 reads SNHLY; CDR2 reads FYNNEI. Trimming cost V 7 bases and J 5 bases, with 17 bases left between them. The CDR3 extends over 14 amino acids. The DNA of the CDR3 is TGTGCCAGCAACGGGGTCGGAGAATATACTGAAGCTTTCTTT. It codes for CASNGVGEYTEAFF.

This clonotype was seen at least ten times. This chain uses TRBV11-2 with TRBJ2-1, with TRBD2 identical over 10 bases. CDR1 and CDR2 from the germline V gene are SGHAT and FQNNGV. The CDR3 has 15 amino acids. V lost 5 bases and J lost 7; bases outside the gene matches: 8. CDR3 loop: CASSTTSGAGNEQFF. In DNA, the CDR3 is TGTGCCAGCAGCACTACTAGCGGGGCCGGGAATGAGCAGTTCTTC.

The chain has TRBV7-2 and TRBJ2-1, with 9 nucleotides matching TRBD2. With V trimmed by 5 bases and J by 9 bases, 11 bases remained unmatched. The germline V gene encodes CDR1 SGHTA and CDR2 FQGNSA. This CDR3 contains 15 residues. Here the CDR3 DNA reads TGTGCCAGCAGCACTAGACTGCGGGAGGGTGGTGAGCAGTTCTTC. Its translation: CASSTRLREGGEQFF.

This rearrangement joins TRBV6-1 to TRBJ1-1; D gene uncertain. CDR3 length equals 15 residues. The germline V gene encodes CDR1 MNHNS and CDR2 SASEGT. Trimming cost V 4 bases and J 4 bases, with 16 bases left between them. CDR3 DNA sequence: TGTGCCAGCAGTGCTCAAAAGGAGGGTTTCACTGAAGCTTTCTTT. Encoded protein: CASSAQKEGFTEAFF.

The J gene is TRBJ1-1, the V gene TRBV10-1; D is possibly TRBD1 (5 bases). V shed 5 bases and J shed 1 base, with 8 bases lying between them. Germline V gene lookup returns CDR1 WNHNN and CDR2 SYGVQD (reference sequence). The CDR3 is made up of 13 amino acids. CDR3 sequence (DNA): TGCGCCAGCAGTCCGGACACGAACACTGAAGCTTTCTTT. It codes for CASSPDTNTEAFF.

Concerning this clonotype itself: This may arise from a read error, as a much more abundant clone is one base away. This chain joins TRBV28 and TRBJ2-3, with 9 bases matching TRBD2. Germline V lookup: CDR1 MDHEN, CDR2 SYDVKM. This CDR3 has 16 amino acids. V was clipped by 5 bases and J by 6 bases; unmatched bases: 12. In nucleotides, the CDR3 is TGTGCCAGCAGTCCCCGACTAGCGGCGGCTGGGGATACGCAGTATTTT. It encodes CASSPRLAAAGDTQYF.

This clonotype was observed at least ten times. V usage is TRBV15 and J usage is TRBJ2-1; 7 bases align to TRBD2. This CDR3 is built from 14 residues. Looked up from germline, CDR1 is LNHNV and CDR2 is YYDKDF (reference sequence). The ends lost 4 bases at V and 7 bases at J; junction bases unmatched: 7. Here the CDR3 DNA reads TGTGCCACCAGCAAGCGGGGTACGGGGAATGAGCAGTTCTTC. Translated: CATSKRGTGNEQFF.

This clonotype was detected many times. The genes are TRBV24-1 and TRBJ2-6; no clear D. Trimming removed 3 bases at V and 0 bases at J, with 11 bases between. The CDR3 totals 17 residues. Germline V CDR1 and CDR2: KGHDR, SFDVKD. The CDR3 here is CATSDGRMSSGANVLTF. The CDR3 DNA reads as TGTGCCACCAGTGATGGGCGGATGAGCTCTGGGGCCAACGTCCTGACTTTC.

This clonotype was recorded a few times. CDR3 sequence reads: CSAAGEAGYTF. The CDR3 coding sequence is TGCAGTGCTGCAGGGGAGGCTGGCTACACCTTC. The chain uses TRBV20-1 and TRBJ1-2, with D possibly being TRBD1 (6 bases). Germline CDR1 and CDR2: DFQATT and SNEGSKA (reference sequence). There are 11 residues in the CDR3. The V and J ends lost 5 bases and 7 bases respectively, with 11 bases between them.

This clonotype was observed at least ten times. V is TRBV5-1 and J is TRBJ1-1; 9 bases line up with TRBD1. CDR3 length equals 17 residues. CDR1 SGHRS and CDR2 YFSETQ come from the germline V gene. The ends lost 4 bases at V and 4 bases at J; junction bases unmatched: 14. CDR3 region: CASSPAGTGTGSTEAFF. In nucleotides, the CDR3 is TGCGCCAGCAGCCCCGCGGGGACAGGGACCGGATCCACTGAAGCTTTCTTT.

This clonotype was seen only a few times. In DNA, the CDR3 is TGTGCCACCAGTGATCCCCAACAGGGCGCCCCCTACAATGAGCAGTTCTTC. It is translated as CATSDPQQGAPYNEQFF. The chain joins TRBV24-1 to TRBJ2-1; TRBD1 is a possible D gene (6 bases). With 3 bases removed from V and 2 bases from J, the gap between germline ends came to 16 bases. CDR1 and CDR2 (germline): KGHDR, SFDVKD. The CDR3 covers 17 residues.

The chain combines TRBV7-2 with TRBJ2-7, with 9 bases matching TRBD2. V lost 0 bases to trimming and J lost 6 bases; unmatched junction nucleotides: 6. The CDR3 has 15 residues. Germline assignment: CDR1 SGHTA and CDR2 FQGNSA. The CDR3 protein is CASSLAVGGGAEQYF. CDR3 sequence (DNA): TGTGCCAGCAGCTTAGCAGTGGGCGGGGGGGCCGAGCAGTACTTC.

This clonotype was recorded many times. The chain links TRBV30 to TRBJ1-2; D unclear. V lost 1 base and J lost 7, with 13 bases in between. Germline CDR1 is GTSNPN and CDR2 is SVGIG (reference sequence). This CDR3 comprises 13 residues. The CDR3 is CAWSETPSAGYTF. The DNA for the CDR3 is TGTGCCTGGAGTGAAACGCCTTCTGCTGGCTACACCTTC.

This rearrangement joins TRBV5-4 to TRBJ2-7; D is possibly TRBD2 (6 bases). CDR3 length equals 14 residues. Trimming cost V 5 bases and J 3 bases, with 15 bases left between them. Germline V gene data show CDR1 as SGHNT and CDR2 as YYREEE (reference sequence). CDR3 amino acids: CASRAGGKGYEQYF. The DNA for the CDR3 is TGTGCCAGCAGGGCCGGCGGGAAGGGCTACGAGCAGTACTTC.

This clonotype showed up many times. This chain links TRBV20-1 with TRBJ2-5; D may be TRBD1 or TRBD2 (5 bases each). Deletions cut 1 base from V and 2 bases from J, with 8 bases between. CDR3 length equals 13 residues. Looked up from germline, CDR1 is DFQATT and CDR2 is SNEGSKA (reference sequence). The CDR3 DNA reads TGCAGTGCTAGAGTCGGGGCGCAAGAGACCCAGTACTTC. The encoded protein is CSARVGAQETQYF.